This T cell receptor (beta chain) stems from a study of cytomegalovirus exposure and HLA in healthy donors. Notes on the study in general: What TCR beta sequences reportedly achieved was accurate prediction of HLA-A and HLA-B alleles in most subjects. Among TCR beta chains of equal frequency, HLA-associated ones were more clonally expanded in a later analysis.

The PCR ran on 60 Vbeta and 13 Jbeta primers. TCRdb keeps only in-frame clones here, not all; method: immunoSEQ multiplex PCR. Its clone listing holds around 140,000 clones. Germline V gives CDR1 SGDLS, CDR2 YYNGEE. Trimming pared 0 bases from V and 7 bases from J, leaving 13 bases between. The CDR3 is 15 amino acids. Of note for this clone: Its antigen is not identified.

This chain links TRBV9 with TRBJ1-4; D possibly corresponds to TRBD1 (6 bases). The clonotype originates from a woman between 18 and 30 years old in good health and CMV-seronegative. Specimen: PBMCs. CDR3 sequence reads: CASSVAQGLGEKLFF. Here the CDR3 DNA reads TGTGCCAGCAGCGTAGCGCAGGGGCTTGGTGAAAAACTGTTTTTT.